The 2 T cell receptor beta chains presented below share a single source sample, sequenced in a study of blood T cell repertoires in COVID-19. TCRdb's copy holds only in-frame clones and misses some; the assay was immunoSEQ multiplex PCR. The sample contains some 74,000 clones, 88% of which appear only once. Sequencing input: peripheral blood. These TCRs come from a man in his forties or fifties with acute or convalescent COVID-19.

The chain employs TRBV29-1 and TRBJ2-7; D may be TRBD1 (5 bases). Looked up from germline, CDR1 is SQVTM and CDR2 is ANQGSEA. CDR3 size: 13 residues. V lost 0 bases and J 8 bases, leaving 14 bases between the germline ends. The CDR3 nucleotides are TGCAGCGTTGAAGAATTTGTGACAGCGAAGCAGTACTTC. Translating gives CSVEEFVTAKQYF.

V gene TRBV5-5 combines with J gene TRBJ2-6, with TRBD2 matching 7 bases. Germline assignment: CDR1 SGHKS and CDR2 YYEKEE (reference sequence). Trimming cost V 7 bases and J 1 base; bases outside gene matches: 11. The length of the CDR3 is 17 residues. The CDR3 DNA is TGTGCCAGCCGGGGGGAAATCGGTGATTCTGGGGCCAACGTCCTGACTTTC. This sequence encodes CASRGEIGDSGANVLTF.